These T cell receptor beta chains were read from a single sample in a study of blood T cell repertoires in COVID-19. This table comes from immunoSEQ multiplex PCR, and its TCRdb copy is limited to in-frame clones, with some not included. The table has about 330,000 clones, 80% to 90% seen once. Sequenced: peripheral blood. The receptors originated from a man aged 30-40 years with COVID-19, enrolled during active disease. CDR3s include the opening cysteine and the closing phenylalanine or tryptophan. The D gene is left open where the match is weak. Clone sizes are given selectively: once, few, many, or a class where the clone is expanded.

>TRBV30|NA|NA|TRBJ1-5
TGTGCCTGGAGTGTAAAAGGTGCGGGCAATCAGCCCCAGCATTTT
CAWSVKGAGNQPQHF
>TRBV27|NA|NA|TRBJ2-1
TGTGCCAGCAGTTTAACGGTGAGGTCCTACAATGAGCAGTTCTTC
CASSLTVRSYNEQFF
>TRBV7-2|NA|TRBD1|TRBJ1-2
TGTGCCAGCAGCTTAGATGACAGGGTCTATGGCTACACCTTC
CASSLDDRVYGYTF
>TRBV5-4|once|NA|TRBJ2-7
TGTGCCAGCAGGCGGCCAGGGGACTCCTACGAGCAGTACTTC
CASRRPGDSYEQYF
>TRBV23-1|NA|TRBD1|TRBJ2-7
TGCGCCAGCCCGTTAAAAAGGGGGCGGTTCTACGAGCAGTACTTC
CASPLKRGRFYEQYF
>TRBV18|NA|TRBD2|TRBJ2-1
TGTGCCAGCTCGCCGGGGGGTCGATACAATGAGCAGTTCTTC
CASSPGGRYNEQFF
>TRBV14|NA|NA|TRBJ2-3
TGTGCCAGCAGCCCGGCAGGGAATGTAGCAGATACGCAGTATTTT
CASSPAGNVADTQYF
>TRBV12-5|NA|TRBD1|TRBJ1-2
TGTGCTAGTGGTGGGACAGGGTACGGCTACACCTTC
CASGGTGYGYTF
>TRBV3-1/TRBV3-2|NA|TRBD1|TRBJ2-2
TGTGCCAGCAGCCAAGTCTCAGGGACAGGGTCGGACACCGGGGAGCTGTTTTTT
CASSQVSGTGSDTGELFF
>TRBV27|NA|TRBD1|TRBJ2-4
TGTGCCAGCAGTTCAAGGACAGGGGGAGAAAACATTCAGTACTTC
CASSSRTGGENIQYF
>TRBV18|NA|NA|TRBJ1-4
TGTGCCAGCTCACCCGATGGGACTCTAGCTAATGAAAAACTGTTTTTT
CASSPDGTLANEKLFF
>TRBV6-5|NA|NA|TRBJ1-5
TGTGCCAGCAGCAGAGGAGTTCGAGACGATCAGCCCCAGCATTTT
CASSRGVRDDQPQHF
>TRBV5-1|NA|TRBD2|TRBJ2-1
TGCGCCAGCCGTCGACTAGCGGGACACAATGAGCAGTTCTTC
CASRRLAGHNEQFF
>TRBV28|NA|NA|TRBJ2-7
TGTGCCAGCAGTCCTTTCACAGGGTTCGTTGGCTACGAGCAGTACTTC
CASSPFTGFVGYEQYF
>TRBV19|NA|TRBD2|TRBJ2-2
TGTGCCACTCAGACTCGGACGGGAGGCACCGGGGAGCTGTTTTTT
CATQTRTGGTGELFF
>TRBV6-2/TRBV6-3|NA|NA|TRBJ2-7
TGTGCCAGCAGCGCGGGGACCGTGGGGGAGCAGTACTTC
CASSAGTVGEQYF
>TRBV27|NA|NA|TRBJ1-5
TGTGCCAGCAGGGGCGGGATCAATCAGCCCCAGCATTTT
CASRGGINQPQHF
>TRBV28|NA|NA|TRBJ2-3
TGTGCCAGCAGTTTATACGGCCAAAGGGGATTTGGGGCTAGCACAGATACGCAGTATTTT
CASSLYGQRGFGASTDTQYF
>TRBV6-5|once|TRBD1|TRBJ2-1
TGTGCCACCACCAGGACAGGCGGCAATGAGCAGTTCTTC
CATTRTGGNEQFF
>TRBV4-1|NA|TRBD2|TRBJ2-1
TGCGCCAGCAGCCCAGCTGGGCGGGGGGGCCTGAATGAGCAGTTCTTC
CASSPAGRGGLNEQFF